This T cell receptor (beta chain) stems from a study of CD8 T cells in Susac syndrome. Overall study results and limits: An acknowledgment was made by the study that its TCR sequencing and HLA analysis involved relatively few individuals.

Germline CDR1 and CDR2: LNHDA and SQIVND (reference sequence). The ends lost 5 bases at V and 4 bases at J; junction bases unmatched: 6. CDR3 size: 15 residues. In regard to this clonotype: Its specificity is unknown.

The RNA input was roughly 0.45 to 1 ug, and it was reverse transcribed with random hexamers. TCRdb passed the immunoSEQ multiplex PCR reads through MiXCR, listing each CDR3 protein once. This table has 150,000 to 200,000 distinct CDR3 sequences, approximately 90% appearing once. This TCR was sampled from a human donor in good health. The sequenced material came from CD4+ T cells from PBMCs. The rearrangement joins TRBV19 to TRBJ2-1; 9 nucleotides align to TRBD1. The CDR3 DNA reads TGTGCCAGTAGTGTACAGGGGGCGGTATACAATGAGCAGTTCTTC. Its protein is CASSVQGAVYNEQFF.